The subject of this entry is one T cell receptor beta chain. Its specificity is unknown. The CDR3 loop spans 15 amino acids. Germline V CDR1 and CDR2: KGHSH, LQKENI. The V end lost 9 bases, the J end lost 0 bases, and 14 bases lay between the germline ends. Assay: immunoSEQ multiplex PCR; the TCRdb copy retains only in-frame clones and omits some. The top ten clones hold about 0.52% of a sample with over a million clones, around 82% of them seen once. The data were taken from a study of shared clonotypes between healthy human individuals. Findings of the study overall: In several donors, around 5% of naive CD4 clonotypes appeared in common.

Sequenced material: memory CD4+ T cells from PBMCs. As for subset: CD45RA-negative fraction. The receptor was isolated from a man aged 18 to 30 in good health. Some clones in this sample may be carry-over from other donors' samples. The chain combines TRBV18 with TRBJ2-2; D call uncertain. Written as DNA, the CDR3 is TGTGCCAGTTCTGGCCCCGGCGCGAACACCGGGGAGCTGTTTTTT. Translating gives CASSGPGANTGELFF.